This T cell receptor (beta chain) was recovered during a study of regulatory T cells in long-lasting Graves disease. Stated time point: persistent/refractory GD, antithyroid drugs over 5 years with positive TRAb. Extracted RNA from PBMCs served as the source of the TCR library. The collection involved drawing roughly 9 milliliters of peripheral blood into EDTA tubes. iRepertoire HTBI primers and Arm-PCR of CDR3 regions built TCR beta libraries. TCRdb called the multiplex PCR reads again in MiXCR, with one record for every CDR3 protein. The table shows under 450,000 distinct CDR3 sequences, with 23% occurring only once. Germline V gene sequence: CDR1 LGHDT, CDR2 YNNKEL (reference sequence). This CDR3 is built from 15 residues. Trimming shortened V by 0 bases and J by 1 base, and 10 bases separated the two germline ends.

The specimen comprised peripheral blood mononuclear cells (PBMCs), sampled when the disease was refractory, from a patient treated with antithyroid drugs. The chain combines TRBV3-1 with TRBJ2-7, with D possibly being TRBD1 (5 bases). The clonotype comes from a woman in her thirties or forties with Graves disease. The CDR3 DNA sequence: TGTGCCAGCAGCCAAGATTGGCAGGGATCCTACGAGCAGTACTTC. It encodes CASSQDWQGSYEQYF.